Listed below are T cell receptor beta chains from one sample, sequenced in a study of CD8 T cells in ankylosing spondylitis. MiXCR, applied by TCRdb to the 5' RACE reads, yields one record per CDR3 protein. The sample has 200,000 to 300,000 distinct CDR3 sequences, under 12% seen once; the top ten hold 2.6%. What was sequenced was blood, either unsorted or a sorted T cell fraction (not recorded which). The receptors here all came from a male donor with ankylosing spondylitis or in good health (not recorded which). The CDR3 runs from the conserved cysteine through the conserved F or W. The D gene is left open where the match is weak. Rows may omit the clone size; those that give it use once, few, many or a size class.

TRBV5-1,.,TRBJ2-1,.,TGCGCCAGCAGCTTCCAACGGGGGAGCCCCTACAATGAGCAGTTCTTC,CASSFQRGSPYNEQFF
TRBV5-1,many,TRBJ2-3,.,TGCGCCAGCAGCTTGGACGCGAATACGCAGTATTTT,CASSLDANTQYF
TRBV12-3/TRBV12-4,many,TRBJ1-3,.,TGTGCCAGCAGTGGCGTCGGGCCTCTCCGAAACACCATATATTTT,CASSGVGPLRNTIYF
TRBV6-1,many,TRBJ2-7,TRBD1,TGTGCCGTAGGGACAGCCTCGTCCTACGAGCAGTACTTC,CAVGTASSYEQYF
TRBV4-1,many,TRBJ2-5,.,TGCGCCAGCAGCCAAGAGGGGGCCCAGTACTTC,CASSQEGAQYF
TRBV6-2/TRBV6-3,many,TRBJ2-1,TRBD2,TGTGCCAGCCGGACTAGCGGGAGAGGCAATGAGCAGTTCTTC,CASRTSGRGNEQFF
TRBV27,many,TRBJ1-5,.,TGTGCCAGCAGTCCATATGATAGCAATCAGCCCCAGCATTTT,CASSPYDSNQPQHF
TRBV7-2,few,TRBJ2-1,TRBD2,TGTGCCAGCAGTCGATGGGTAGCGGGGGCCGACAATGAGCAGTTCTTC,CASSRWVAGADNEQFF
TRBV5-1,few,TRBJ2-3,.,TGCGCCAGCAGCTTGGCCAGCGTGGGCACAGATACGCAGTATTTT,CASSLASVGTDTQYF
TRBV20-1,many,TRBJ1-5,.,TGCAGTGCTAGTGGGGCAGTTAGCAATCAGCCCCAGCATTTT,CSASGAVSNQPQHF
TRBV4-2,many,TRBJ2-3,TRBD2,TGTGCCAGCAGCTCCAGCGGGGGGGCTGGCACAGATACGCAGTATTTT,CASSSSGGAGTDTQYF
TRBV12-3/TRBV12-4,.,TRBJ2-1,.,TGTGCCAGCAGTTTTTTGCGATACAATGAGCAGTTCTTC,CASSFLRYNEQFF
TRBV14,.,TRBJ1-1,.,TGTGCCAGCAGCGATCGGGCGGGCAGGGCGAACACTGAAGCTTTCTTT,CASSDRAGRANTEAFF
TRBV5-6,many,TRBJ2-1,TRBD2,TGTGCCAGCAGCAACTTAGCGGGAGGTGGCGATGAGCAGTTCTTC,CASSNLAGGGDEQFF
TRBV4-1,.,TRBJ2-1,.,TGCGCCAGCAGGGATGCCCCGGGCCGTTCATTCTTC,CASRDAPGRSFF
TRBV10-1,many,TRBJ2-1,TRBD2,TGCGCCAGCAGTGATAGGACTAGCGGATCCTACAATGAGCAGTTCTTC,CASSDRTSGSYNEQFF
TRBV10-2,many,TRBJ2-1,.,TGCGCCAGCACCGAACCCGGCTTTCTATACAATGAGCAGTTCTTC,CASTEPGFLYNEQFF
TRBV7-9,many,TRBJ1-6,.,TGTGCCAGCAGTAACGCACTGACAGACTATAATTCACCCCTCCACTTT,CASSNALTDYNSPLHF
TRBV12-3/TRBV12-4,many,TRBJ2-5,.,TGTGCCAGCAGTTTATTAAGGGAGACCCAGTACTTC,CASSLLRETQYF
TRBV20-1,many,TRBJ2-7,.,TGCAGTGCTAGCAATGGGAAGGGTCGCCTTGGCTACGAGCAGTACTTC,CSASNGKGRLGYEQYF
TRBV4-1,many,TRBJ1-6,.,TGCGCCAGCAGCCAAGATTCCGGGCTTGGGTCACCCCTCCACTTT,CASSQDSGLGSPLHF
TRBV15,many,TRBJ1-2,.,TGTGCCACCAGCAGAGATAAAGGGAACTATGGCTACACCTTC,CATSRDKGNYGYTF
TRBV11-2,many,TRBJ2-3,.,TGTGCCAGCAGCTTAGGGGATATTAGGGATACGCAGTATTTT,CASSLGDIRDTQYF
TRBV20-1,many,TRBJ1-2,TRBD1,TGCAGTTTCACAGGGGCCTATGGCTACACCTTC,CSFTGAYGYTF
TRBV27,few,TRBJ2-1,TRBD1,TGTGCCAGCAGTTCCCGGGACAGGGTCTACAATGAGCAGTTCTTC,CASSSRDRVYNEQFF
TRBV12-3/TRBV12-4,many,TRBJ2-2,.,TGTGCCAGCAGTTCGGACAGTCCCACCGGGGAGCTGTTTTTT,CASSSDSPTGELFF
TRBV7-9,.,TRBJ2-1,.,TGTGCCAGCAGCCCCGGGGGTAGCGGCTCCTACAATGAGCAGTTCTTC,CASSPGGSGSYNEQFF
TRBV11-2,few,TRBJ2-7,.,TGTGCCAGCAGCACACAGAGGTACGAGCAGTACTTC,CASSTQRYEQYF
TRBV29-1,.,TRBJ2-5,TRBD2,TGCAGCTCTCGACTGATGAAGCGGGATGGGACCCAGTACTTC,CSSRLMKRDGTQYF
TRBV9,many,TRBJ2-6,.,TGTGCCAGCAGTGGGGGGCTCGGGGCCAACGTCCTGACTTTC,CASSGGLGANVLTF
TRBV5-1,.,TRBJ2-6,.,TGCGCCAGCAGCAAGGTGCTTAGCTCTGGGGCCAACGTCCTGACTTTC,CASSKVLSSGANVLTF
TRBV28,many,TRBJ1-6,TRBD1,TGTGCCAGCAGTCCCCAGGGGGATTCACCCCTCCACTTT,CASSPQGDSPLHF
TRBV5-1,.,TRBJ2-2,TRBD1,TGCGCCAGCAGCCTATCCGCCAGGGACAGAGGGGATACTGGAAGGACCGGGGAGCTGTTTTTT,CASSLSARDRGDTGRTGELFF
TRBV15,.,TRBJ2-7,.,TGTGCCACCAGCAGAGACCGGGGGCCCTCCTACGAGCAGTACTTC,CATSRDRGPSYEQYF
TRBV9,many,TRBJ1-2,TRBD1,TGTGCCAGCAGCGGACGACAGGGGATCTATGGCTACACCTTC,CASSGRQGIYGYTF
TRBV7-2,.,TRBJ2-4,TRBD2,TGTGCCAGCAGCCCCCTTAGCGGGAGACCAAACATTCAGTACTTC,CASSPLSGRPNIQYF
TRBV11-2,many,TRBJ2-3,.,TGTGCCAGCAGCAACCGGGACCGATCGTTTTCTAGCACAGATACGCAGTATTTT,CASSNRDRSFSSTDTQYF
TRBV20-1,few,TRBJ2-7,TRBD2,TGCAGTGCTAGAGATCGCCTAGCGGGGGACTACGAGCAGTACTTC,CSARDRLAGDYEQYF
TRBV12-3/TRBV12-4,many,TRBJ1-1,.,TGTGCCAGCAGTTTGGGCAGCAGCATGAACACTGAAGCTTTCTTT,CASSLGSSMNTEAFF
TRBV3-1,.,TRBJ2-4,.,TGTGCCAGCAGCCTGATAACTATAAGGGGGAGATTAGCCAAAAACATTCAGTACTTC,CASSLITIRGRLAKNIQYF
TRBV6-2/TRBV6-3,.,TRBJ2-1,TRBD1,TGTGCCAGCAACTCCGGGACAGGGTGGTCAGTTCTGCAGTTCTTC,CASNSGTGWSVLQFF
TRBV20-1,.,TRBJ1-5,TRBD1,TGCAGTGCTCCCGGGACAGGGTTAGGACAGCCCCAGCATTTT,CSAPGTGLGQPQHF